The clone carrying this TCR beta chain was seen a single time. Its antigen is not identified. This table comes from immunoSEQ multiplex PCR, and its TCRdb copy is limited to in-frame clones, with some not included. The table includes around 450,000 clones, roughly nine tenths detected once. The data derive from a study of Ad26.COV2.S vaccination and SARS-CoV-2 variants. Study-wide background: Dosing was one shot or two shots 56 days apart. The study, taken as a whole, reports: Possible underestimation of total T cell responses by the TCR breadth and depth analyses was noted. Substantial breadth was reportedly displayed by spike-specific CD8+ and CD4+ T cell responses after vaccination.

Treatment denoted: some 20 received Ad26.COV2.S at low or high dose, single or two shots; about five received placebo; per-sample allocation not given. Vaccine and placebo recipients were sampled on day 63 after the first injection. Unmatched junction bases numbered 0, after V lost 3 bases and J lost 6 bases. The CDR3 has 14 amino acids. Germline V gives CDR1 SEHNR, CDR2 FQNEAQ (reference sequence). This material consisted of peripheral blood, taken in a trial of Ad26.COV2.S vaccine versus placebo. This TCR was recovered from a person aged 18-65 years who received the Ad26.COV2.S COVID-19 vaccine or a placebo. The J gene is TRBJ2-1, the V gene TRBV7-9, with 12 bases fitting TRBD2. CDR3 sequence (DNA): TGTGCCAGCAGCTTGACTAGCGGGAGCAATGAGCAGTTCTTC. Its protein product is CASSLTSGSNEQFF.